This passage covers 17 T cell receptor beta chains from one sample sequenced in a study of regulatory T cells in long-lasting Graves disease. Combining iRepertoire HTBI primers with Arm-PCR of CDR3 regions, the authors built TCR beta libraries. Each CDR3 protein is one row after TCRdb ran MiXCR on the multiplex PCR reads. The table has roughly 530,000 distinct CDR3 sequences, about 16% seen once. Documented time point: newly diagnosed GD, antithyroid drugs for less than 3 months. Extracted PBMC RNA gave rise to the TCR library. The same data also contributed to another study, on T cells in Graves' hyperthyroidism and ophthalmopathy.

Sequences were derived from peripheral blood mononuclear cells (PBMCs), sampled at new diagnosis, from a patient treated with antithyroid drugs. The origin of the receptors is a woman aged 35-65 years with Graves disease.

In this sample, this clonotype turned up a few times. The rearrangement links TRBV18 to TRBJ2-2, with D perhaps TRBD2 (6 bases). CDR1 KGHSH and CDR2 LQKENI come from the germline V gene. CDR3 size: 17 residues. V lost 4 bases and J lost 3, with 18 bases in between. For the CDR3, the DNA is TGTGCCAGCTCACTTCTTGGGACTCGTGAATACACCGGGGAGCTGTTTTTT. This sequence encodes CASSLLGTREYTGELFF.

A few counts support this clonotype. The chain has TRBV18 and TRBJ1-1, with 12 positions matching TRBD1. The CDR3 contains 17 residues. Germline V gene data show CDR1 as KGHSH and CDR2 as LQKENI. V gave up 0 bases and J gave up 5 bases; unmatched junction bases: 7. The CDR3 DNA reads TGTGCCAGCTCACCACCCGAGGGACAGGGGGCGCGTACTGAAGCTTTCTTT. Translation: CASSPPEGQGARTEAFF.

This clonotype was observed at least ten times. The CDR3: CASSHESNTEAFF. The CDR3 DNA reads as TGTGCCAGCAGCCATGAGTCGAACACTGAAGCTTTCTTT. The genes are TRBV13 and TRBJ1-1, with D uncertain. Germline V gives CDR1 PRHDT, CDR2 FYEKMQ (reference sequence). Trimming cost V 5 bases and J 1 base, with 8 bases left between them. The CDR3 runs 13 residues.

This chain joins TRBV7-8 and TRBJ2-3; 13 bases match TRBD2. This CDR3 spans 17 amino acids. Trimming cost V 5 bases and J 4 bases; bases outside gene matches: 9. The germline CDR1 and CDR2 sequences are SGHVS and FQNEAQ. In DNA form, the CDR3 reads TGTGCCAGCAGCCCTCAACTCGGACTAGCGGGAGCAGATACGCAGTATTTT. Translation: CASSPQLGLAGADTQYF.

The rearrangement links TRBV6-5 to TRBJ2-1; the match to TRBD1 covers 7 bases. The CDR3 has 15 amino acids. Germline CDR1 is MNHEY and CDR2 is SVGAGI. J lost 7 bases, V lost 0 bases, and 6 bases had no gene match. The CDR3 reads CASSYSAGGVNEQFF. The CDR3 nucleotides read TGTGCCAGCAGTTACTCGGCAGGGGGAGTGAATGAGCAGTTCTTC.

This clonotype was detected ten times or more. The CDR3 DNA reads TGTGCCAGCACCATTACCCAGGGAATACACACTGAAGCTTTCTTT. This translates into CASTITQGIHTEAFF. This sequence joins TRBV12-3 or TRBV12-4 and TRBJ1-1; possibly TRBD1 for D (5 bases). V lost 7 bases and J lost 3, with 18 bases in between. The CDR3 runs to 15 residues.

This clonotype was counted ten times or more. The rearrangement joins TRBV3-1 to TRBJ1-1; D remains unclear. The CDR3 covers 13 residues. CDR1 and CDR2 (germline): LGHDT, YNNKEL (reference sequence). Trimming pared 1 base from V and 10 bases from J, leaving 13 bases between. The DNA for the CDR3 is TGTGCCAGCAGCCAAGGGGAAGGGTTTGGAGCTTTCTTT. This codes for CASSQGEGFGAFF.

The rearrangement links TRBV5-1 to TRBJ1-1, with TRBD1 matching over 11 bases. CDR1 is SGHRS, CDR2 YFSETQ, per germline. V lost 4 bases to trimming and J lost 3 bases; unmatched junction nucleotides: 26. The CDR3 totals 22 residues. The DNA for the CDR3 is TGCGCCAGCAGCGGCGGCATTGGACAGGGGGCTGGCGGGGCTATGTTGTACACTGAAGCTTTCTTT. Its translation: CASSGGIGQGAGGAMLYTEAFF.

The sample holds one count of this clonotype. The V call is TRBV6-2 or TRBV6-3, the J call TRBJ2-2, with 9 bases that match TRBD1. The trim removed 7 bases at V and 4 bases at J, leaving 10 bases unmatched. The CDR3 sequence is 16 residues long. The germline V gene encodes CDR1 MNHEY and CDR2 SVGEGT. The chain's CDR3 is CASTFWDRASTGELFF. CDR3 in DNA: TGTGCCAGCACCTTCTGGGACAGGGCGAGCACCGGGGAGCTGTTTTTT.

V and J are TRBV15 and TRBJ2-1; maybe TRBD1 (6 bases). The CDR3 sequence is 15 residues long. The ends were cut back, 1 base at V and 7 bases at J, with 14 bases in the middle. Germline V gene data show CDR1 as LNHNV and CDR2 as YYDKDF (reference sequence). CDR3 DNA: TGTGCCACCAGCAGAGGCAGGGGTCCCACGAATGAGCAGTTCTTC. Translating it yields CATSRGRGPTNEQFF.

This clonotype was seen a handful of times. The V and J genes are TRBV5-6 and TRBJ2-3; TRBD2 matches 11 bases. Germline CDR1 is SGHDT and CDR2 is YYEEEE. The ends lost 2 bases at V and 4 bases at J; junction bases unmatched: 6. This CDR3 contains 16 residues. CDR3 amino acids: CASSFLSGGGPDTQYF. The CDR3 DNA reads TGTGCCAGCAGCTTCCTTAGCGGGGGGGGACCAGATACGCAGTATTTT.

This clonotype was found many times. Germline is not matched at one junction end, which may reflect a read error. This chain connects TRBV7-7 to TRBJ2-1; 8 bases fit TRBD2. The germline CDR1 and CDR2 sequences are SSHAT and FNYEAQ (reference sequence). The CDR3 consists of 14 residues. CDR3 DNA sequence: TGTGCTAGCAGCTTAGCGGGGCCGTTCAATGAGCAGTTCTTC. Translation gives CASSLAGPFNEQFF.

This clonotype has ten or more counts. The CDR3 region is CASSGTGNNEQFF. The CDR3 nucleotides read TGTGCCAGCAGCGGGACAGGCAACAATGAGCAGTTCTTC. The J gene is TRBJ2-1, the V gene TRBV9; 7 bases agree with TRBD1. The germline V gene encodes CDR1 SGDLS and CDR2 YYNGEE. The CDR3 runs to 13 residues. The J segment lost 5 bases and the V segment lost 3 bases, leaving 2 bases of the junction unmatched.

This clonotype has ten or more counts. The gene calls are TRBV3-1 and TRBJ2-7; D tentatively fits TRBD1 or TRBD2 (7 bases each). Trimming left V 2 bases short and J 4 bases short, with 18 bases between. The germline V gene has CDR1 LGHDT and CDR2 YNNKEL (reference sequence). This CDR3 has 16 amino acids. CDR3 residues: CASSQIRGRGRYEQYF. CDR3 sequence (DNA): TGTGCCAGCAGCCAAATCAGGGGGAGGGGGAGATACGAGCAGTACTTC.

This clonotype was observed at least ten times. The V and J genes are TRBV15 and TRBJ2-7; the D call may be TRBD1 or TRBD2 (5 bases each). The germline gives CDR1 LNHNV, CDR2 YYDKDF (reference sequence). The CDR3 sequence is 16 residues long. Deletions cut 2 bases from V and 2 bases from J, with 16 bases between. CDR3 sequence (DNA): TGTGCCACCAGCAGACTGGGACGTGGCAGGACCTACGAGCAGTACTTC. As protein: CATSRLGRGRTYEQYF.

This clonotype was seen ten or more times. The rearrangement joins TRBV20-1 to TRBJ2-7, with D hard to call. This CDR3 has 13 amino acids. V lost 6 bases, J lost 0 bases, and 12 bases lay in between. Per germline, CDR1 DFQATT and CDR2 SNEGSKA (reference sequence). CDR3 protein: CSATKAASYEQYF. CDR3 nucleotides: TGCAGTGCCACAAAGGCAGCCTCCTACGAGCAGTACTTC.

This chain connects TRBV30 to TRBJ2-3, with D unresolved. Trimming stripped 2 bases from V and 2 bases from J, with 11 bases between. Germline V gives CDR1 GTSNPN, CDR2 SVGIG (reference sequence). There are 14 residues in the CDR3. The CDR3 sequence is CAWSLGLLTDTQYF. In DNA, the CDR3 is TGTGCCTGGAGTCTAGGCCTTCTCACAGATACGCAGTATTTT.